This T cell receptor beta chain is drawn from a study of radiation and T cells in renal cell carcinoma. This clone appeared a single time. Stated time point: blood 2 weeks post-SBRT. As for treatment: 15 Gy SBRT to primary tumor, nephrectomy 4 weeks later. TCRdb keeps only in-frame clones here, not all; method: immunoSEQ multiplex PCR. The sample yields more than 95,000 clones, roughly four fifths seen once. In germline, CDR1 is SGHRS, CDR2 YFSETQ. Trimming stripped 3 bases from V and 0 bases from J, with 13 bases between. The CDR3 consists of 15 residues. This sequence was found in a man aged 50 to 60 with renal cell carcinoma. Sequences were derived from blood, sampled from a patient whose treatment included radiotherapy and nephrectomy. This chain connects TRBV5-1 to TRBJ2-7; D assignment may be TRBD1 or TRBD2 (5 bases each). The CDR3 loop is CASSSSGRSSYEQYF. The CDR3 DNA is TGCGCCAGCAGCTCCTCGGGACGAAGCTCCTACGAGCAGTACTTC.